The sequence of this T cell receptor beta chain was determined in a study of cytomegalovirus exposure and HLA in healthy donors. Across the study: Falling in the Caucasian-associated ancestry cluster were about four fifths of 350 to 400 genotyped donors. Broader study findings: Within a later analysis, the majority of CMV-associated TCR beta chains appeared HLA-restricted. In a later analysis, a missense DCLRE1C variant was linked to TCR beta V- and J-gene trimming. Listed as cytomegalovirus-associated were 164 TCR beta chains.

PCR used 60 Vbeta primers and 13 Jbeta primers. Repertoires were generated with immunoSEQ multiplex PCR, while TCRdb's copy carries only in-frame clones and drops some. The sample holds about 89,000 clones; approximately 63% are singletons and the top ten take roughly 6.8%. CDR3 size: 16 residues. CDR1 is LNHDA, CDR2 SQIVND, per germline (reference sequence). V shed 5 bases and J 3 bases; nucleotides not matched to a gene: 6. This clone occurred a few times. Its cognate antigen is unknown. This receptor was taken from a woman aged 25 to 39 in good health and CMV-seronegative. Sequenced material: PBMCs. The V and J genes are TRBV19 and TRBJ1-6, with 8 bases identical to TRBD1. CDR3 protein: CASSARQGNYNSPLHF. The CDR3 coding sequence is TGTGCCAGTAGTGCGCGACAGGGGAACTATAATTCACCCCTCCACTTT.